This is a list of T cell receptor beta chains from one sample in a study of post-analysis software for immune sequencing data. From the PCR reads, TCRdb called clonotypes with MiXCR, one entry per CDR3 protein. This sample has about 430,000 distinct CDR3 sequences, with 39% found just once. The sequenced material came from blood. The origin of the receptors is a girl aged 2-9 years with multiple sclerosis. Each CDR3 is given with its conserved first and last residue. D genes are given only for firm matches. The size of a clone is reported for some rows only, either as once, few or many, or as a class for expanded clones.

>.|.|TRBJ2-7|15|TRBV5-1
TGCGCCAGCAGCTTGGGGGGACGGCTCTCCTACGAGCAGTACTTC
CASSLGGRLSYEQYF
>.|TRBD1|TRBJ2-2|15|TRBV29-1
TGCAGCGCAATAACCCGGGACAGGTGGGCCGGGGAGCTGTTTTTT
CSAITRDRWAGELFF
>.|.|TRBJ2-4|15|TRBV19
TGTGCCAGTAGTATCCGGGGGCCGCCCCAAGGAGAGCAGTACTTC
CASSIRGPPQGEQYF
>.|.|TRBJ2-2|18|TRBV3-1
TGTGCCAGCAGCCAAGTTGTGATGGCAGGGCATGGCACCGGGGAGCTGTTTTTT
CASSQVVMAGHGTGELFF
>.|.|TRBJ1-5|15|TRBV27
TGTGCCAGCAGCCGAACAGGGTGGAGCAATCAGCCCCAGCATTTT
CASSRTGWSNQPQHF
>.|TRBD2|TRBJ2-1|15|TRBV15
TGTGCCACCAGCCCTGGGACTAGCGAGTACAATGAGCAGTTCTTC
CATSPGTSEYNEQFF
>.|.|TRBJ2-3|13|TRBV5-1
TGCGCCAGCAGCATACCTAGCACCGATACGCAGTATTTT
CASSIPSTDTQYF
>.|.|TRBJ2-1|14|TRBV29-1
TGCAGCGTTGATTTGTCCGGGACCACAAATGAGCAGTTCTTC
CSVDLSGTTNEQFF
>many|.|TRBJ2-3|13|TRBV5-8
TGTGCCAGCACAGGGGGGAGCACAGATACGCAGTATTTT
CASTGGSTDTQYF
>few|.|TRBJ2-2|16|TRBV5-1
TGCGCCAGCAGCTTGGTTTCGGGGGCACGGACCGGGGAGCTGTTTTTT
CASSLVSGARTGELFF
>few|.|TRBJ2-1|15|TRBV12-3/TRBV12-4
TGTGCCAGCAGCCCCCTGCCGGCCTACTACAATGAGCAGTTCTTC
CASSPLPAYYNEQFF
>few|TRBD1|TRBJ2-1|14|TRBV27
TGTGCCAGCAGTTTTGGGACAGACTACAATGAGCAGTTCTTC
CASSFGTDYNEQFF
>few|TRBD1|TRBJ2-6|17|TRBV18
TGTGCCAGCTCTCCGGGACAGGGGAGCTCTGGGGCCAACGTCCTGACTTTC
CASSPGQGSSGANVLTF
>.|TRBD1|TRBJ2-1|16|TRBV15
TGTGCCACCAGCAGAGATCTGACAGGGTACGGAGGTGAGCAGTTCTTC
CATSRDLTGYGGEQFF
>.|TRBD1|TRBJ1-1|15|TRBV6-5
TGTGCCAGCAGTTACTCAGGGGGCGCGGACACTGAAGCTTTCTTT
CASSYSGGADTEAFF
>few|.|TRBJ2-7|16|TRBV4-3
TGCGCCAGCAGCCAATCTTCTACGGGGGTGGTCTACGAGCAGTACTTC
CASSQSSTGVVYEQYF
>few|TRBD1|TRBJ2-5|16|TRBV12-3/TRBV12-4
TGTGCCAGCAGTTTAGCCGGGACAGGGTCCCAAGAGACCCAGTACTTC
CASSLAGTGSQETQYF